A single sample is the source of the 3 T cell receptor beta chains below, sequenced in a study of blood T cell repertoires in COVID-19. Sequencing used immunoSEQ multiplex PCR; TCRdb keeps in-frame clones, though not all of them. The repertoire holds 130,000 or so clones, with about four fifths as singletons. Sequenced sample: peripheral blood. The receptors here all came from a man aged 60 to 69 with acute or convalescent COVID-19.

The genes are TRBV13 and TRBJ2-1; the D gene is possibly TRBD1 (6 bases). The V end lost 5 bases, the J end lost 8 bases, and 13 bases lay between the germline ends. Germline V gene data show CDR1 as PRHDT and CDR2 as FYEKMQ (reference sequence). This CDR3 contains 13 residues. This CDR3 is CASSLDRTDEQFF. CDR3 bases: TGTGCCAGCAGCCTAGACAGGACCGATGAGCAGTTCTTC.

The chain uses TRBV5-1 and TRBJ1-4; a possible D gene is TRBD1 (6 bases). V gave up 2 bases and J gave up 0 bases, with 14 bases separating them. The length of the CDR3 is 17 residues. Germline CDR1 SGHRS, CDR2 YFSETQ. The CDR3 protein is CASSLQGRRATNEKLFF. Here the CDR3 DNA reads TGCGCCAGCAGCTTACAGGGCCGTAGAGCAACTAATGAAAAACTGTTTTTT.

The chain couples TRBV11-2 to TRBJ1-3; D gene uncertain. V dropped 0 bases and J dropped 4 bases, with 13 bases sitting between them. CDR1 and CDR2 (germline): SGHAT, FQNNGV. The CDR3 is 16 amino acids. The CDR3 DNA sequence: TGTGCCAGCAGCTTAGATCGGGCAGACTACGGAAACACCATATATTTT. Translation: CASSLDRADYGNTIYF.